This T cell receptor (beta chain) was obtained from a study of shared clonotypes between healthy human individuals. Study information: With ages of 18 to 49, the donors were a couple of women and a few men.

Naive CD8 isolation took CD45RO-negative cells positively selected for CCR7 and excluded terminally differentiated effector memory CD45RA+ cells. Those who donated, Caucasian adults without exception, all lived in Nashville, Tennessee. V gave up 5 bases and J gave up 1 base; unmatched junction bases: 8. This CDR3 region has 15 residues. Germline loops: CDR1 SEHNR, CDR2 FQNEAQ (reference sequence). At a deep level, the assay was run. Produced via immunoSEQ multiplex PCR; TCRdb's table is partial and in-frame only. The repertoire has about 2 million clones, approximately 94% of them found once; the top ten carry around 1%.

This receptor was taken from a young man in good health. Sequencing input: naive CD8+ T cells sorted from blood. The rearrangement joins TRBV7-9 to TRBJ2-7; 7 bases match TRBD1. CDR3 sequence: CASSASGTASYEQYF. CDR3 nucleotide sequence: TGTGCCAGCAGCGCCTCCGGGACAGCTTCCTACGAGCAGTACTTC.